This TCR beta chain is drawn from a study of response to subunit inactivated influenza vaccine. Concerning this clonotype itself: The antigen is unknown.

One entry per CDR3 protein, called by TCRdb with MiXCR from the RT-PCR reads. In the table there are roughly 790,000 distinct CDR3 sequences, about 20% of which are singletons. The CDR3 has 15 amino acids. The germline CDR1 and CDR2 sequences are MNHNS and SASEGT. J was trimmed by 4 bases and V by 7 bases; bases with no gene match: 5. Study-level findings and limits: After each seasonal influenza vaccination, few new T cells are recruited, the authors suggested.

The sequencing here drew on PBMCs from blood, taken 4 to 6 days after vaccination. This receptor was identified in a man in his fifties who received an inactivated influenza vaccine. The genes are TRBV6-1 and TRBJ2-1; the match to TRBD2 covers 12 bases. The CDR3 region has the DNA TGTGCCAGCACCGGGACTAGCGGGTTTTACAATGAGCAGTTCTTC. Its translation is CASTGTSGFYNEQFF.